This T cell receptor (beta chain) was found in a study of cytomegalovirus exposure and HLA in healthy donors (dated by TCRdb to 2016 to 2017). The study in broad terms: An earlier analysis of 587 of the donors reported about 260 Gb of sequence data and 117 million unique TCR beta sequences obtained from approximately 180 million T cells. Approximately 300 gigabases of sequencing data and approximately 80 million unique TCR sequences were included in an early release covering roughly 600 HLA-typed donors. Of the roughly 400 genotyped donors, more than 75% were placed in the genetic ancestry cluster associated with self-reported Caucasian donors. The study aimed to test whether signatures of past pathogen exposure could be identified by cataloging public T cell receptors. The study profiled the T cell repertoires of around 700 subjects by immunosequencing and related them to cytomegalovirus serostatus. Besides the first cohort of 666 subjects, a separate validation cohort made up of about 120 different subjects was used. High-throughput TCR immunosequencing, statistical association of individual TCRs with disease status, and machine learning were combined to predict cytomegalovirus infection status. A later analysis re-analyzed previously published TCR beta repertoires from 500 to 700 donors and added high-resolution HLA genotyping to study TCR occurrence patterns. Rather than using new phenotypic data, the later analysis identified candidate immune exposures from TCR beta sequences and from how often those sequences occurred across donors. An earlier analysis of about 600 of the donors used high-throughput TCR beta sequencing to judge whether each TCR beta V gene segment behaved as functional or pseudogenic. Donor age, sex, ethnicity and CMV serostatus were collected together with the repertoire data. A later genetic analysis used genome-wide SNP genotypes for about 65% of the roughly 700 donors, treating that subset as a discovery cohort. Every repertoire in the discovery cohort had been generated on one and the same sequencing platform. HLA typing included class I and class II loci at four-digit resolution. Typing coverage varied by locus: roughly 629-640 donors for A, B, C, DRB1 and DQB1; more than 500 for DQA1; 600 to 610 for DPA1; under 490 for DPB1. About five DR-DQ haplotypes were treated as single units for association and clustering because of strong linkage in the cohort. Across some 400 genotyped donors of the cohort, an average of about 240,000 unique TCR beta nucleotide sequences per donor were sequenced, and roughly 20% of those sequences were non-productive.

Overall study outcomes, separate from this receptor: A total of about 150 TCR beta chains were listed by the study as associated with cytomegalovirus. According to a later analysis, most CMV-associated TCR beta chains appeared to be HLA-restricted, and the HLA associations seemed to be driven largely by CMV exposure. In vitro tests confirmed that three of the cytomegalovirus-associated TCR beta chains recognize cytomegalovirus antigens. It was suggested by the authors that the approach could potentially be generalized to other disease states and immunological phenotypes. A further reported finding was that TCR beta sequences accurately predicted the HLA-A and HLA-B alleles for most subjects in the first cohort. HLA typing was unavailable for some donors at each locus, so association tests used only the typed subset. According to a later analysis, TCR association rates differed among HLA loci, with DRB1 alleles showing the most associated TCRs and HLA-C alleles showing the fewest. In a later analysis, some 18,000 TCR beta sequences were associated with specific HLA alleles at a false discovery rate of 0.05. According to a later analysis, parvovirus B19, influenza, CMV and Epstein-Barr virus appeared linked to several top co-occurrence clusters. The presence/absence analyses assumed that sequencing depth was roughly uniform across donors, and that assumption may not be true. In this cohort, only TCR beta chains were sequenced, and detectable features were limited by the absence of alpha or paired-chain data. The earlier analysis of approximately 540 of the donors excluded about 16 rarely observed V segments, including chromosome 9 orphons, because counts were too low. Correlated functional status among segregating V segments might reflect linkage disequilibrium, but an unknown experimental factor could not be ruled out. The sequencing pipeline was judged likely to have produced a cluster of highly shared sequence variants as a technical artifact. A later analysis found that HLA-associated TCR beta chains were more clonally expanded and had lower generation probabilities than equally common non-associated chains. In a later genetic analysis, fewer N-insertions in productive TCRs were reported among donors in an Asian-associated ancestry cluster than the roughly 700-donor mean. Assigning TCR associations to individual alleles was difficult when HLA alleles, especially DR and DQ, strongly co-occurred. The only immune exposure information available for the cohort was CMV serostatus. V-gene and J-gene trimming of TCR beta chains was associated with a missense DCLRE1C variant in a later genetic analysis, and the association was replicated in an independent cohort. Across donors, most TCR sequences were observed very rarely, whereas some public TCRs were present in many individuals. In an earlier analysis of some 640 of the donors, most TCR beta V segments were observed in productive rearrangements about 87% or about 30% of the time, broadly matching IMGT annotations. The classifier was reported to diagnose cytomegalovirus status with high specificity and sensitivity in both the original cohort and the validation cohort.

In total, around 600 healthy bone marrow donors made up the cohort. All cohort members were sampled while nominally healthy, although unrecorded immune exposures were likely present. The donor tested CMV seropositive and was one of the 289 seropositive cohort members. Every donor gave a peripheral blood sample, and the peripheral blood mononuclear cells from that sample were used for TCR beta sequencing. Genomic DNA was extracted from the blood cell samples with the Qiagen DNeasy Blood Extraction Kit. Library preparation was by the immunoSEQ multiplex PCR assay. The multiplex PCR relied on a mix of 60 forward primers for TCR Vbeta segments and 13 reverse primers for TCR Jbeta segments. The CDR3 region of rearranged TCR beta genes was amplified from genomic DNA with a multiplex PCR assay. The Illumina HiSeq System was used to sequence the amplified TCR beta libraries as 87-base-pair reads. The original pipeline was this. A later analysis counted about 80 million unique TCR beta chains across the 550 to 800 repertoires, and around 9.9 million of these chains were shared by at least two donors. Raw reads were error-corrected and collapsed into unique sequences by a nearest-neighbor algorithm in which closely related sequences were merged to remove PCR and sequencing errors. V, D and J gene segments were assigned by aligning CDR3 sequences to IMGT reference sequences. Each retained sequence needed at least a six-nucleotide match to both a V gene segment and a J gene segment. A rearrangement counted as productive if the CDR3 had no stop codons and remained in frame with V and J, and every other rearrangement counted as non-productive. Following IMGT convention, CDR3 was defined as the stretch from the second conserved V-encoded cysteine to the conserved J-encoded phenylalanine. Sequences without an unambiguous match to a single V gene segment were excluded from the earlier analysis of a few hundred of the donors. In an earlier analysis of a few hundred of the donors, V segments were called functional above 56.7% productive rearrangements and were called segregating when the between-donor standard deviation exceeded 5%. A statistical classification framework was built for diagnosing cytomegalovirus status from the catalog of TCR beta chain sequences. In a later analysis, TCR nucleotide sequences were compared against IMGT/GENE-DB human TR gene sequences so that V and J genes could be assigned. In a later analysis, CDR3 sequences and most-parsimonious VDJ recombination scenarios were assigned using the TCRdist pipeline. In a later analysis, each TCR beta chain was defined by its CDR3 amino acid sequence together with its V-gene family, and reads lacking a unique V-gene family were excluded. As a way to deal with suspected cross-contamination and a sequencing artifact, a later analysis dropped 640 or so nucleotide sequences that were highly shared and had low generation probability. In a later analysis, a clonal expansion index was calculated for each public chain from normalized within-repertoire ranks of inferred template counts. A later analysis computed generation probabilities with a VDJ recombination model fitted to out-of-frame rearrangements, and checked the results against IGoR. In a later analysis, hypergeometric tests were used to score TCR-TCR, TCR-HLA and TCR-CMV co-occurrence, with a repertoire-size bias correction applied to TCR pairs. False discovery rates were estimated in a later analysis by permuting HLA or CMV assignments 20 times. In a later analysis, co-occurring TCRs were grouped using DBSCAN, with TCRdist sequence similarity added in when clustering inside HLA-allele-positive subsets. Repertoires with fewer than 30,000 or more than 120,000 public chains, plus five repertoires with anomalous nucleotide sharing, were excluded from co-occurrence clustering. Held by TCRdb, this immuneACCESS table contains in-frame sequences only and omits some clones. Under half of the omission traces to an unresolved V gene where checked; the cause of the rest is unknown. V and J calls plus clone size are reproduced from that table; the DNA served to infer D and trimming. The sample has some 99,000 clones on record, 69% of them singletons. The biggest ten clones account for under 6.5% of the sample.

Comments on this clone: Its antigen is currently not known. No per-base quality is available; no much larger clone lies one base away.

The source of this sequence is a woman in her seventies in good health and CMV-seropositive. Sample: PBMCs.

The CDR3 has the sequence CASSPRAGTGINNEQFF. The bases read TGTGCCAGCAGCCCACGCGCCGGGACAGGAATTAACAATGAGCAGTTCTTC. The chain joins TRBV7-2 to TRBJ2-1, with 8 bases in between that match TRBD1. V is trimmed back by 5 bases and J by 5 bases, and the junction contains 14 bases that no gene match accounts for. The CDR3 runs 17 amino acids, cysteine and phenylalanine included. Only the CDR3 DNA stays, 51 bases, in frame from base 1. Per the germline V gene, SGHTA is the CDR1 and FQGNSA is the CDR2.